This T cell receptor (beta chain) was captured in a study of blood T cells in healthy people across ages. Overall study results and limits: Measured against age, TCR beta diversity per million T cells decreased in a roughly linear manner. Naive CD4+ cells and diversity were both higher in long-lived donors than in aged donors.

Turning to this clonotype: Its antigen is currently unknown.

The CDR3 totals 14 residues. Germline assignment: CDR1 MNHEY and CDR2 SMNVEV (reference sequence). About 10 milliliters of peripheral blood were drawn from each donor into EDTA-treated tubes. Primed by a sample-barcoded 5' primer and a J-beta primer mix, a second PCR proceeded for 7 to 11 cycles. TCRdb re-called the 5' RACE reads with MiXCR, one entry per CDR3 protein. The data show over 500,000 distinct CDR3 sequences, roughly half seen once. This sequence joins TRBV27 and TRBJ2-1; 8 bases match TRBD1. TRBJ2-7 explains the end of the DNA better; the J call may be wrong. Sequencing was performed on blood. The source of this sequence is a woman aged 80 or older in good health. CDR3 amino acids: CASSLDRGLNEQYF. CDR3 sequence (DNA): TGTGCCAGCAGTCTCGACAGGGGATTGAACGAGCAGTACTTC.